Listed below are T cell receptor beta chains from one sample, sequenced in a study of T cell responses to AZD1222 COVID-19 vaccine. Sequencing used immunoSEQ multiplex PCR; TCRdb keeps in-frame clones, though not all of them. The repertoire holds roughly 60,000 clones, with roughly 90% as singletons. The material was peripheral blood, obtained on day 0 of AZD1222 vaccination. The receptors derive from an adult in good health. The CDR3 runs from the conserved cysteine through the conserved F or W. A D gene is named only where the DNA matches it firmly. Clone size appears in some rows only: once, few, many, or a class for an expanded clone.

j_call d_call clone_size v_call cdr3_nt cdr3_aa
TRBJ2-1 TRBD2 . TRBV25-1 TGTGCCAGCAGTGAATTCCCAGCGGGGGACTACAATGAGCAGTTCTTC CASSEFPAGDYNEQFF
TRBJ2-1 . . TRBV15 TGTGCCACCAGCAGAGGTGTTGAAGAAATCCATGAGCAGTTCTTC CATSRGVEEIHEQFF
TRBJ1-1 TRBD1 . TRBV11-2 TGTGCCAGCAGCGAAGTGACAGGGGTGAACACTGAAGCTTTCTTT CASSEVTGVNTEAFF
TRBJ2-4 . . TRBV3-1/TRBV3-2 TGTGCCAGCAGCCAGGGCAGGGGCCGCATTCAGTACTTC CASSQGRGRIQYF
TRBJ2-5 . . TRBV5-4 TGTGCCAGCAGCTTGGACTTGGCTAGCCAAGAGACCCAGTACTTC CASSLDLASQETQYF
TRBJ1-1 . few TRBV2 TGTGCCAGCAGTGCCCCGGCACTCCCCAGTCGGGCTTTCTTT CASSAPALPSRAFF
TRBJ2-7 . . TRBV19 TGTGCCAGTAGTATTGGGAGGACCCGTTCCTACGAGCAGTACTTC CASSIGRTRSYEQYF
TRBJ2-1 TRBD2 . TRBV7-2 TGTGCCAGCAGCTTAGTAGCGGGAACCTACAATGAGCAGTTCTTC CASSLVAGTYNEQFF
TRBJ2-5 . . TRBV12-3/TRBV12-4 TGTGCCAGCAGTTTAGCTCATCAAGAGACCCAGTACTTC CASSLAHQETQYF
TRBJ1-6 . . TRBV3-1/TRBV3-2 TGTGCCAGCAGCCTTAGGACAGATTCACCCCTCCACTTT CASSLRTDSPLHF
TRBJ1-5 . . TRBV19 TGTGCCAGTAGTATAGCCGGAATGGGTCAGCCCCAGCATTTT CASSIAGMGQPQHF
TRBJ1-2 TRBD1 few TRBV19 TGTGCCAGTAGTCTTGGGACAGGGGGCCCCTATGGCTACACCTTC CASSLGTGGPYGYTF
TRBJ1-5 . . TRBV7-2 TGTGCCAGCAGCTTGGGGGTGGGGCAGCCCCAGCATTTT CASSLGVGQPQHF
TRBJ2-1 . . TRBV9 TGTGCCAGCAGCGTAGGGGGTACCAATGAGCAGTTCTTC CASSVGGTNEQFF
TRBJ1-2 . . TRBV19 TGTGCCAGTAGTATATTAACAGGGCCCTATGGCTACACCTTC CASSILTGPYGYTF